Below, 9 T cell receptor beta chains from the same sample are listed, as sequenced in a study of response to subunit inactivated influenza vaccine. A single record per CDR3 protein comes from TCRdb applying MiXCR to the RT-PCR reads. The table includes hundreds of thousands of distinct CDR3 sequences, 6.5% to 8% detected once. The source material was PBMCs from blood, sampled around 25 months after vaccination. Source of these receptors: a man in his fifties or sixties who received an inactivated influenza vaccine.

The V and J genes are TRBV28 and TRBJ2-1; 8 bases fit TRBD2. CDR3 length: 14 residues. Looked up from germline, CDR1 is MDHEN and CDR2 is SYDVKM. V was pared by 5 bases and J by 8 bases, with 8 bases of the junction left unmatched. CDR3 amino acids: CASSPPGLADEQFF. The CDR3 DNA follows: TGTGCCAGCAGTCCCCCCGGACTAGCCGATGAGCAGTTCTTC.

The chain has TRBV10-3 and TRBJ2-2, with TRBD2 identical over 9 bases. After removal of 10 bases from V and 2 bases from J, the junction contained 8 bases not matched to a gene. In germline, CDR1 is ENHRY, CDR2 SYGVKD. The CDR3 covers 15 residues. The CDR3 DNA is TGTGCCACCGCCGGCGGGAGGGGTAACACCGGGGAGCTGTTTTTT. Translating gives CATAGGRGNTGELFF.

This clonotype was recorded at least ten times. V and J are TRBV12-3 or TRBV12-4 and TRBJ2-7; D is ambiguous. The ends were cut back, 1 base at V and 2 bases at J, with 9 bases in the middle. The CDR3 is made up of 14 amino acids. CDR3 DNA sequence: TGTGCCAGCAGTTTAGGAACTCAGACCTACGAGCAGTACTTC. This codes for CASSLGTQTYEQYF.

This clonotype was recorded a few times. This chain uses TRBV20-1 with TRBJ2-7; D gene unclear. V shed 4 bases and J shed 2 bases, with 12 bases lying between them. The length of the CDR3 is 13 residues. Germline CDR1 and CDR2: DFQATT and SNEGSKA (reference sequence). The CDR3 here is CSATQPMTYEQYF. The CDR3 coding sequence is TGCAGTGCTACCCAGCCAATGACCTACGAGCAGTACTTC.

This clonotype came up a few times. The genes are TRBV4-2 and TRBJ1-1; D may be TRBD1 (5 bases). Trimming left V 0 bases short and J 0 bases short, with 8 bases between. This CDR3 spans 15 amino acids. Per the germline V gene, CDR1 is LGHNA and CDR2 is YNFKEQ. In DNA, the CDR3 is TGTGCCAGCAGCCAAGAGAGGGGCATGAACACTGAAGCTTTCTTT. This encodes CASSQERGMNTEAFF.

V usage is TRBV6-2 or TRBV6-3 and J usage is TRBJ2-1, with D possibly matching TRBD2 (6 bases). Germline loops: CDR1 MNHEY, CDR2 SVGEGT. CDR3 size: 16 residues. V gave up 5 bases and J gave up 3 bases, with 17 bases separating them. The CDR3 sequence is CASSPAMAGSYNEQFF. The DNA for the CDR3 is TGTGCCAGCAGTCCCGCAATGGCGGGGAGCTACAATGAGCAGTTCTTC.

This clonotype has only a few counts. The V and J genes are TRBV27 and TRBJ2-7; D is uncertain. The CDR3 has 13 residues. The V gene lost 3 bases and the J gene lost 5 bases, with 11 bases spanning the gap. Germline V gene sequence: CDR1 MNHEY, CDR2 SMNVEV (reference sequence). Here the CDR3 DNA reads TGTGCCAGCAGTTTTGCCGGGTTCGACGAGCAGTACTTC. Translation gives CASSFAGFDEQYF.

This clonotype has a count of ten or more. The chain employs TRBV5-6 and TRBJ2-1, with D possibly matching TRBD1 (5 bases). Trimming removed 4 bases at V and 6 bases at J, with 11 bases between. Germline CDR1 and CDR2: SGHDT and YYEEEE. This CDR3 has 13 residues. CDR3: CASSLGLGNEQFF. The CDR3 DNA reads TGTGCCAGCAGCCTGGGGCTAGGCAATGAGCAGTTCTTC.

This clonotype was counted at least ten times. V usage is TRBV20-1 and J usage is TRBJ1-5; possible D gene TRBD1, 6 bases. With 5 bases removed from V and 4 bases from J, the gap between germline ends came to 18 bases. The CDR3 totals 15 residues. Looked up from germline, CDR1 is DFQATT and CDR2 is SNEGSKA (reference sequence). The chain's CDR3 is CSAAPPQGFNQPQHF. In DNA form, the CDR3 reads TGCAGTGCTGCCCCCCCACAGGGTTTTAATCAGCCCCAGCATTTT.